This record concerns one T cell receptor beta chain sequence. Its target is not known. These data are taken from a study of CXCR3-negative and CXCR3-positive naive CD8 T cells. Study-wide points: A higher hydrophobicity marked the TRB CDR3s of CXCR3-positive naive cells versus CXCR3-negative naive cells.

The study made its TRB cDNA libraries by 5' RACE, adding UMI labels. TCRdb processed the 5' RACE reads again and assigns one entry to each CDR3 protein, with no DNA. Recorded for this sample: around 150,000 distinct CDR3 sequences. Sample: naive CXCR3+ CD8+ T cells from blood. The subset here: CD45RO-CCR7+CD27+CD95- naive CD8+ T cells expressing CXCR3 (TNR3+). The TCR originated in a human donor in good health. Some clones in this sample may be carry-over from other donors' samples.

CDR3 protein: CASSLGLAGGTGELFF. The V call is TRBV5-1, the J call TRBJ2-2; the D call of TRBD2 rests on TCRdb alone, since no DNA is present to check it. The CDR3 length is 16 residues. The V gene's germline CDR1 is SGHRS and CDR2 YFSETQ.